Listed here are 8 T cell receptor beta chains from one sample, sequenced in a study of Graves' ophthalmopathy and Graves' hyperthyroidism. TCR beta CDR3 regions were amplified from RNA transcripts. Second-round multiplex PCR came after first-round RT-PCR with HTBI primers. Via MiXCR, TCRdb re-called the multiplex PCR reads, giving one row per CDR3 protein. The sample holds around 1,000,000 distinct CDR3 sequences; less than 45% are singletons and the top ten take around 10%. The sequenced sample was peripheral blood or thyroid tissue (not recorded which). The receptors stem from an adult man with Graves' hyperthyroidism.

This clonotype has a count of ten or more. J is TRBJ2-5 and V is TRBV7-9, with D maybe TRBD2 (6 bases). The CDR3 has 14 residues. Germline V gene data show CDR1 as SEHNR and CDR2 as FQNEAQ (reference sequence). V dropped 0 bases and J dropped 2 bases, with 7 bases sitting between them. CDR3 DNA: TGTGCCAGCAGCTTAGCGGGGGGACAAGAGACCCAGTACTTC. This sequence encodes CASSLAGGQETQYF.

The rearrangement links TRBV7-2 to TRBJ2-2; TRBD1 aligns across 9 bases. CDR3 length: 18 residues. Germline-derived CDR1 and CDR2 are SGHTA and FQGNSA. V lost 5 bases, J lost 9 bases, and 19 bases stayed unmatched. CDR3 DNA: TGTGCCAGCAGCCCCGGGGGCGGGACAGGGATGATTCTACGGGAGCTGTTTTTT. This translates into CASSPGGGTGMILRELFF.

The CDR3 reads CASSFAGSGRGHEQYF. CDR3 sequence (DNA): TGTGCCAGCAGTTTTGCGGGTAGCGGGAGAGGCCACGAGCAGTACTTC. This chain links TRBV7-2 with TRBJ2-7, with TRBD2 matching 9 bases. The CDR3 is 16 amino acids. Trimming at V came to 6 bases and at J to 5 bases, leaving 14 bases not matched to a gene. Germline V gene sequence: CDR1 SGHTA, CDR2 FQGNSA.

This clonotype has at least ten counts. This chain links TRBV19 with TRBJ1-2; the match to TRBD1 covers 10 bases. The V segment lost 7 bases and the J segment 3 bases; nucleotides outside the gene matches: 5. CDR1 and CDR2 from the germline V gene are LNHDA and SQIVND (reference sequence). The CDR3 extends over 14 amino acids. CDR3 residues: CASKMGQGHYGYTF. CDR3 bases: TGTGCCAGTAAAATGGGACAGGGGCACTATGGCTACACCTTC.

Notes on this clonotype: A read error may be the cause here, since a much bigger clone is one base away. The CDR3 ends on some other residue instead of the conserved phenylalanine or tryptophan, so this is likely a read error. The chain couples TRBV7-9 to TRBJ2-5; 8 bases match TRBD1. The CDR3 extends over 16 amino acids. From germline, CDR1 is SEHNR and CDR2 FQNEAQ (reference sequence). CDR3 sequence: CASSQDRVQAAETQYV. CDR3 coding DNA: TGCGCCAGCAGCCAGGACAGGGTTCAAGCGGCGGAGACCCAGTACGTC.

This clonotype was recorded at least ten times. The chain combines TRBV14 with TRBJ2-5; D might be TRBD1 (5 bases). CDR1 and CDR2 (germline): SGHDN, FVKESK. Trimming took off 6 bases at V and 0 bases at J, with 11 bases between the two ends. This CDR3 is built from 14 residues. CDR3 in amino acids: CASSSTAYQETQYF. The CDR3 DNA follows: TGTGCCAGCAGTTCGACAGCGTACCAAGAGACCCAGTACTTC.

This clonotype was detected ten times or more. The chain carries TRBV7-9 and TRBJ2-1; D is ambiguous. From germline, CDR1 is SEHNR and CDR2 FQNEAQ (reference sequence). There are 15 residues in the CDR3. V lost 2 bases to trimming and J lost 10 bases, with 18 bases between them. This CDR3 is CASSLIRLETAEQFF. CDR3 DNA sequence: TGTGCCAGCAGCTTAATCAGGCTAGAGACGGCGGAGCAGTTCTTC. Complete variable domain (other parts from reference TRBV7-9 and TRBJ2-1): DTGVSQNPRHKITKRGQNVTFRCDPISEHNRLYWYRQTLGQGPEFLTYFQNEAQLEKSRLLSDRFSAERPKGSFSTLEIQRTEQGDSAMYLCASSLIRLETAEQFFGPGTRLTVL.

This clonotype was counted only a few times. The chain employs TRBV29-1 and TRBJ1-2, with 9 nucleotides matching TRBD1. The junction had 6 bases not matched to a gene; V was cut back by 6 bases and J by 7 bases. CDR3 length: 12 residues. Germline CDR1 is SQVTM and CDR2 is ANQGSEA. The CDR3 region is CSVPGQGTGYTF. CDR3 in DNA: TGCAGCGTGCCGGGACAGGGAACTGGCTACACCTTC.